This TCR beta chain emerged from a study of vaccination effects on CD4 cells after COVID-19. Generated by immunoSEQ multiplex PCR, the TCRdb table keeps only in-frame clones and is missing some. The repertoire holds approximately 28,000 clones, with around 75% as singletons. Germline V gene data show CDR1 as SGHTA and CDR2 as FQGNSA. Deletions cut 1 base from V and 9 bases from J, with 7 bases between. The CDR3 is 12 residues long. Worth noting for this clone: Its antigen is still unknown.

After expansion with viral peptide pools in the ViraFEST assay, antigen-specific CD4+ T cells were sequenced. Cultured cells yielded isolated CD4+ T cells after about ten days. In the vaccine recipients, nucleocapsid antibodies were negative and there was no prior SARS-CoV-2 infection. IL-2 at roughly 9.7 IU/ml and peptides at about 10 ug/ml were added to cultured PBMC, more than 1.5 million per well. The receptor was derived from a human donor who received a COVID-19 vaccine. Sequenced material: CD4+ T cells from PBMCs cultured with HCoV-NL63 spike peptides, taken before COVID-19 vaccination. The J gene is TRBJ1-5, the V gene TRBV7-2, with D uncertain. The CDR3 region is CASSLVAGPQHF. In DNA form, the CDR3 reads TGTGCCAGCAGCTTAGTCGCGGGGCCCCAGCATTTT.